A selection of T cell receptor beta chains follows, all from one sample in a study of naive and memory T cell subsets. TCRdb re-derived calls from the UMI-ligation and nested PCR reads in MiXCR, one entry per CDR3 protein. The data show 3,000 or so distinct CDR3 sequences, 7.3% seen once. Sequencing used effector memory CD8+ T cells from blood. The receptor set was obtained from a human donor in good health. Each CDR3 is given with its conserved first and last residue. Fields, in order: clone size, V gene, D gene, J gene, CDR3 protein, CDR3 DNA. D genes are given only for firm matches. Where a row states a size, it is once, few, many or the class of an expanded clone; other rows omit it.

clone size: few
V gene: TRBV5-6
D gene: .
J gene: TRBJ2-7
CDR3 protein: CASSLGEGYEQYF
CDR3 DNA: TGTGCCAGCAGCTTGGGAGAGGGCTACGAGCAGTACTTC

clone size: many
V gene: TRBV20-1
D gene: TRBD2
J gene: TRBJ2-1
CDR3 protein: CSAYSGRESNEQFF
CDR3 DNA: TGCAGTGCTTATAGCGGGAGGGAAAGCAATGAGCAGTTCTTC

clone size: many
V gene: TRBV30
D gene: .
J gene: TRBJ2-2
CDR3 protein: CAWSGRSGELFF
CDR3 DNA: TGTGCCTGGAGTGGCCGCTCCGGGGAGCTGTTTTTT

clone size: .
V gene: TRBV7-2
D gene: .
J gene: TRBJ2-3
CDR3 protein: CASSPGDSNFPDTQYF
CDR3 DNA: TGTGCCAGCAGCCCGGGGGACTCCAATTTCCCAGATACGCAGTATTTT

clone size: many
V gene: TRBV29-1
D gene: TRBD2
J gene: TRBJ2-7
CDR3 protein: CSVPGLAEQYF
CDR3 DNA: TGCAGCGTCCCCGGACTAGCCGAGCAGTACTTC

clone size: many
V gene: TRBV15
D gene: TRBD1
J gene: TRBJ2-3
CDR3 protein: CATSRATGGADTQYF
CDR3 DNA: TGTGCCACCAGCAGAGCCACAGGGGGCGCAGATACGCAGTATTTT

clone size: many
V gene: TRBV6-2/TRBV6-3
D gene: TRBD1
J gene: TRBJ2-7
CDR3 protein: CASSYRDRDEQYF
CDR3 DNA: TGTGCCAGCAGTTACCGGGACAGGGACGAGCAGTACTTC

clone size: many
V gene: TRBV28
D gene: .
J gene: TRBJ2-4
CDR3 protein: CASSRRSGAKNIQYF
CDR3 DNA: TGTGCCAGCAGTCGGAGAAGTGGGGCCAAAAACATTCAGTACTTC

clone size: .
V gene: TRBV11-2
D gene: .
J gene: TRBJ2-5
CDR3 protein: CAIWAGETQYF
CDR3 DNA: TGTGCCATATGGGCGGGGGAGACCCAGTACTTC

clone size: .
V gene: TRBV7-3
D gene: TRBD2
J gene: TRBJ2-1
CDR3 protein: CASSLTGSASGAVYNEQFF
CDR3 DNA: TGTGCCAGCAGCTTAACGGGTTCGGCTAGCGGGGCGGTCTACAATGAGCAGTTCTTC

clone size: many
V gene: TRBV15
D gene: .
J gene: TRBJ1-5
CDR3 protein: CATSRVGFNQPQHF
CDR3 DNA: TGTGCCACCAGCAGAGTTGGTTTTAATCAGCCCCAGCATTTT

clone size: many
V gene: TRBV7-8
D gene: TRBD1
J gene: TRBJ2-7
CDR3 protein: CASSSRQGPSYEQYF
CDR3 DNA: TGTGCCAGCAGCTCCCGACAGGGGCCCTCCTACGAGCAGTACTTC

clone size: many
V gene: TRBV7-8
D gene: TRBD2
J gene: TRBJ2-7
CDR3 protein: CASSLIGLALREQYF
CDR3 DNA: TGTGCCAGCAGCTTAATCGGACTAGCCCTCAGGGAGCAGTACTTC

clone size: few
V gene: TRBV10-1
D gene: .
J gene: TRBJ1-1
CDR3 protein: CASSKDMTNTEAFF
CDR3 DNA: TGCGCCAGCAGCAAAGACATGACGAACACTGAAGCTTTCTTT

clone size: .
V gene: TRBV7-8
D gene: TRBD1
J gene: TRBJ1-4
CDR3 protein: CASSLNGQGDEKLFF
CDR3 DNA: TGTGCCAGCAGCTTAAACGGACAGGGCGATGAAAAACTGTTTTTT

clone size: .
V gene: TRBV5-1
D gene: TRBD2
J gene: TRBJ2-1
CDR3 protein: CASEKSGSSYNEQFF
CDR3 DNA: TGCGCCAGTGAAAAAAGCGGGAGCTCCTACAATGAGCAGTTCTTC

clone size: .
V gene: TRBV28
D gene: TRBD2
J gene: TRBJ2-1
CDR3 protein: CASSYQGLATQQFF
CDR3 DNA: TGTGCCAGCAGTTACCAGGGACTAGCGACCCAGCAGTTCTTC

clone size: many
V gene: TRBV2
D gene: .
J gene: TRBJ2-7
CDR3 protein: CASMAGVISYEQYF
CDR3 DNA: TGTGCCAGCATGGCAGGGGTAATCTCCTACGAGCAGTACTTC

clone size: many
V gene: TRBV6-4
D gene: TRBD1
J gene: TRBJ2-1
CDR3 protein: CASSDQGASSHEQFF
CDR3 DNA: TGTGCCAGCAGTGACCAGGGGGCGAGTTCGCATGAGCAGTTCTTC

clone size: .
V gene: TRBV20-1
D gene: .
J gene: TRBJ1-1
CDR3 protein: CSAPDPLKGVEAFF
CDR3 DNA: TGCAGTGCTCCCGACCCATTAAAGGGGGTAGAAGCTTTCTTT

clone size: many
V gene: TRBV6-1
D gene: .
J gene: TRBJ1-2
CDR3 protein: CASSERSGAKGYTF
CDR3 DNA: TGTGCCAGCAGTGAAAGGTCCGGAGCAAAAGGCTACACCTTC

clone size: .
V gene: TRBV12-3/TRBV12-4
D gene: TRBD2
J gene: TRBJ2-7
CDR3 protein: CASSFGTTYEQYF
CDR3 DNA: TGTGCCAGCAGTTTCGGGACTACCTACGAGCAGTACTTC

clone size: many
V gene: TRBV27
D gene: .
J gene: TRBJ1-2
CDR3 protein: CASSLSTGTYGYTF
CDR3 DNA: TGTGCCAGCAGTTTATCAACAGGGACCTATGGCTACACCTTC

clone size: .
V gene: TRBV4-1
D gene: .
J gene: TRBJ2-7
CDR3 protein: CASSRPGQGGSYEQYF
CDR3 DNA: TGCGCCAGCAGCCGCCCAGGGCAGGGAGGTTCCTACGAGCAGTACTTC

clone size: .
V gene: TRBV28
D gene: .
J gene: TRBJ2-7
CDR3 protein: CASSWDGAYEQYF
CDR3 DNA: TGTGCCAGCAGCTGGGACGGCGCCTACGAGCAGTACTTC

clone size: .
V gene: TRBV20-1
D gene: .
J gene: TRBJ2-2
CDR3 protein: CSARVSGDRNTGELFF
CDR3 DNA: TGCAGTGCTAGAGTCTCCGGCGATCGGAACACCGGGGAGCTGTTTTTT

clone size: few
V gene: TRBV23-1
D gene: .
J gene: TRBJ2-1
CDR3 protein: CASSQPVQAESSYNEQFF
CDR3 DNA: TGCGCCAGCAGTCAACCGGTGCAGGCGGAGAGCTCCTACAATGAGCAGTTCTTC

clone size: many
V gene: TRBV5-1
D gene: .
J gene: TRBJ2-3
CDR3 protein: CASSSEYGDTQYF
CDR3 DNA: TGCGCCAGCAGCTCGGAGTACGGAGATACGCAGTATTTT

clone size: medium-sized
V gene: TRBV12-3/TRBV12-4
D gene: TRBD1
J gene: TRBJ1-4
CDR3 protein: CASSPDREKLFF
CDR3 DNA: TGTGCCAGCAGTCCGGACAGGGAAAAACTGTTTTTT

clone size: medium-sized
V gene: TRBV10-3
D gene: .
J gene: TRBJ2-3
CDR3 protein: CAISRKLAGRTDTQYF
CDR3 DNA: TGTGCCATCAGTCGGAAACTAGCTGGGCGCACAGATACGCAGTATTTT

clone size: few
V gene: TRBV11-2
D gene: .
J gene: TRBJ2-3
CDR3 protein: CASSSLRYTDTQYF
CDR3 DNA: TGTGCCAGCAGCTCACTTAGGTACACAGATACGCAGTATTTT

clone size: .
V gene: TRBV3-2
D gene: .
J gene: TRBJ2-7
CDR3 protein: CAIRAPRDKTYEQYF
CDR3 DNA: TGTGCCATTCGTGCACCCCGGGACAAGACCTACGAGCAGTACTTC

clone size: .
V gene: TRBV9
D gene: TRBD2
J gene: TRBJ2-1
CDR3 protein: CASSESGSGREQFF
CDR3 DNA: TGTGCCAGCAGCGAGAGCGGGAGTGGAAGGGAGCAGTTCTTC

clone size: many
V gene: TRBV7-8
D gene: .
J gene: TRBJ2-7
CDR3 protein: CASRLFQGPSYEQYF
CDR3 DNA: TGTGCCAGCAGACTATTTCAGGGGCCCTCCTACGAGCAGTACTTC

clone size: many
V gene: TRBV7-8
D gene: TRBD1
J gene: TRBJ2-7
CDR3 protein: CASSPRDSSYEQYF
CDR3 DNA: TGTGCCAGCAGCCCGAGGGACAGCTCCTACGAGCAGTACTTC

clone size: few
V gene: TRBV9
D gene: .
J gene: TRBJ2-1
CDR3 protein: CASSLHYSAYNEQFF
CDR3 DNA: TGTGCCAGCAGTCTACATTATTCGGCCTACAATGAGCAGTTCTTC

clone size: .
V gene: TRBV7-6
D gene: .
J gene: TRBJ1-1
CDR3 protein: CASSAGRRGTEAFF
CDR3 DNA: TGTGCCAGCAGCGCGGGACGGAGGGGGACTGAAGCTTTCTTT

clone size: many
V gene: TRBV11-2
D gene: .
J gene: TRBJ2-7
CDR3 protein: CASSRTASSYEQYF
CDR3 DNA: TGTGCCAGCAGTCGGACAGCGAGCTCCTACGAGCAGTACTTC

clone size: .
V gene: TRBV5-1
D gene: TRBD1
J gene: TRBJ1-5
CDR3 protein: CASSITTGGNQPQHF
CDR3 DNA: TGCGCCAGCAGCATCACAACAGGGGGCAATCAGCCCCAGCATTTT

clone size: many
V gene: TRBV28
D gene: .
J gene: TRBJ2-6
CDR3 protein: CASKEAGANVLTF
CDR3 DNA: TGTGCCAGTAAGGAGGCTGGGGCCAACGTCCTGACTTTC

clone size: few
V gene: TRBV19
D gene: TRBD1
J gene: TRBJ1-2
CDR3 protein: CATDRGGDGYTF
CDR3 DNA: TGTGCCACGGACAGGGGGGGAGATGGCTACACCTTC

clone size: .
V gene: TRBV20-1
D gene: TRBD2
J gene: TRBJ2-7
CDR3 protein: CSARLLGTSDYEQYF
CDR3 DNA: TGCAGTGCTAGATTGCTCGGGACTAGCGACTACGAGCAGTACTTC

clone size: many
V gene: TRBV5-1
D gene: TRBD1
J gene: TRBJ1-1
CDR3 protein: CASSLTGQGVDTEAFF
CDR3 DNA: TGCGCCAGCAGCTTGACCGGACAGGGGGTTGACACTGAAGCTTTCTTT

clone size: medium-sized
V gene: TRBV4-2
D gene: TRBD2
J gene: TRBJ2-3
CDR3 protein: CASSQGLAGADTQYF
CDR3 DNA: TGTGCCAGCAGCCAAGGACTAGCGGGAGCAGATACGCAGTATTTT

clone size: .
V gene: TRBV29-1
D gene: TRBD2
J gene: TRBJ2-5
CDR3 protein: CSVVSLREGIQETQYF
CDR3 DNA: TGCAGCGTTGTGTCCCTGCGGGAGGGGATTCAAGAGACCCAGTACTTC

clone size: .
V gene: TRBV4-1
D gene: .
J gene: TRBJ1-5
CDR3 protein: CASSQETGALKPQHF
CDR3 DNA: TGCGCCAGCAGCCAAGAAACTGGGGCCCTAAAGCCCCAGCATTTT

clone size: .
V gene: TRBV24-1
D gene: .
J gene: TRBJ2-2
CDR3 protein: CATSVRGATNTGELFF
CDR3 DNA: TGTGCCACCAGTGTCCGAGGAGCTACGAACACCGGGGAGCTGTTTTTT

clone size: .
V gene: TRBV4-3
D gene: .
J gene: TRBJ2-7
CDR3 protein: CASSQDVGQGASYKYF
CDR3 DNA: .

clone size: few
V gene: TRBV19
D gene: .
J gene: TRBJ2-2
CDR3 protein: CASSPGPPTGELFF
CDR3 DNA: TGTGCCAGTAGCCCGGGACCACCCACCGGGGAGCTGTTTTTT

clone size: .
V gene: TRBV6-6
D gene: .
J gene: TRBJ2-7
CDR3 protein: CASSSLGRSISYEQYF
CDR3 DNA: TGTGCCAGCAGTTCGCTAGGGCGGTCGATCTCCTACGAGCAGTACTTC

clone size: medium-sized
V gene: TRBV2
D gene: TRBD1
J gene: TRBJ1-1
CDR3 protein: CASSDHRGYTEAFF
CDR3 DNA: TGTGCCAGCAGCGACCACAGGGGGTACACTGAAGCTTTCTTT

clone size: many
V gene: TRBV28
D gene: TRBD2
J gene: TRBJ2-1
CDR3 protein: CASSSLAGDEQFF
CDR3 DNA: TGTGCCAGCAGTTCCCTAGCGGGAGATGAGCAGTTCTTC

clone size: many
V gene: TRBV11-1
D gene: .
J gene: TRBJ2-7
CDR3 protein: CASSLVLDTPYEQYF
CDR3 DNA: TGTGCCAGCAGCTTAGTCCTGGACACACCCTACGAGCAGTACTTC

clone size: many
V gene: TRBV10-3
D gene: TRBD1
J gene: TRBJ2-7
CDR3 protein: CAISDRTGQGYEQYF
CDR3 DNA: TGTGCCATCAGTGATAGGACAGGGCAGGGCTACGAGCAGTACTTC

clone size: many
V gene: TRBV6-2/TRBV6-3
D gene: TRBD1
J gene: TRBJ1-1
CDR3 protein: CASIEGAGTEAFF
CDR3 DNA: TGTGCCAGCATTGAGGGGGCAGGTACTGAAGCTTTCTTT

clone size: few
V gene: TRBV9
D gene: TRBD1
J gene: TRBJ2-1
CDR3 protein: CASSGDRGIEQFF
CDR3 DNA: TGTGCCAGCAGCGGGGACAGGGGAATTGAGCAGTTCTTC

clone size: .
V gene: TRBV9
D gene: TRBD1
J gene: TRBJ2-7
CDR3 protein: CASSVGQVYEQYF
CDR3 DNA: TGTGCCAGCAGCGTCGGACAGGTCTACGAGCAGTACTTC